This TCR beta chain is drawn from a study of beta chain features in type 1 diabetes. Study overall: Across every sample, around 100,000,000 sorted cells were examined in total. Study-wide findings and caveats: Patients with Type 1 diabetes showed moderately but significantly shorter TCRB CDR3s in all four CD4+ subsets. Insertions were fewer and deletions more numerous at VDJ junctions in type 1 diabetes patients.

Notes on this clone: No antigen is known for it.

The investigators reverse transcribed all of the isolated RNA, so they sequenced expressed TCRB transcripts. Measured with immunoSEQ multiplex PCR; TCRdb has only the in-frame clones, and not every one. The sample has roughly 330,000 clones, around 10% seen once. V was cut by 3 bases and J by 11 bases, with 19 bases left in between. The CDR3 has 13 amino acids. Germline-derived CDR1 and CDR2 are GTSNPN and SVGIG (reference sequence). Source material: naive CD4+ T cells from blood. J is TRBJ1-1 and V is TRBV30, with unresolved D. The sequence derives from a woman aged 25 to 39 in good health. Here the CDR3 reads CAWSEDANKRAFF. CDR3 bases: TGTGCCTGGAGCGAAGACGCGAACAAGAGGGCTTTCTTT.